Included here is one T cell receptor beta chain sequence, with context. The data stem from a study of shared clonotypes between healthy human individuals. V lost 2 bases and J 2 bases, leaving 10 bases between the germline ends. This CDR3 comprises 14 residues. Germline-derived CDR1 and CDR2 are SGHTA and FQGNSA. Deep was the level at which the assay was run. Authors' data handling: ImmunoSEQ output held junction-only sequences without quality scores, so filtering differed. Generated by immunoSEQ multiplex PCR, the TCRdb table keeps only in-frame clones and is missing some. From that table come the V and J calls and clone size; the DNA was used to work out D and trimming. This table holds 2 million to 2.5 million clones, almost 96% found once.

Sequencing was carried out using naive CD4+ T cells sorted from blood. Subset given: CD45RA+ positively selected. The receptor's source is a man between 18 and 35 years old in good health. The chain is built from TRBV7-2 and TRBJ2-7; D is undetermined. This chain's CDR3 is CASSLILGAYEQYF. The CDR3 nucleotides read TGTGCCAGCAGCTTAATCTTAGGTGCCTACGAGCAGTACTTC.